Listed below are T cell receptor beta chains from one sample, sequenced in a study of T cells in tumors after PD-1 blockade. TCRdb keeps only in-frame clones here, not all; method: immunoSEQ multiplex PCR. The data show some 10,000 clones, 50% to 70% seen once. The sequences come from tumor tissue, collected after anti-PD-1 treatment. These receptors were taken from a human donor with basal cell carcinoma. Both conserved end residues are part of each CDR3.

V gene	CDR3 protein
TRBV2	CASAGVAYEQYF
TRBV4-3	CASSQDRSRVYEQYF
TRBV5-4	CASSQDLWGYTF
TRBV9	CASGSLADYNEQFF
TRBV7-3	CASSPTGGGEAFF
TRBV11-1	CASSSLAPEQYF
TRBV19	CASSIDPPTTGPNQPQHF
TRBV7-2	CASSLGGTGNTGELFF
TRBV5-6	CASTLASSGSYEQFF
TRBV30	CAWSVGTSGVPYNEQFF
TRBV29-1	CSVEHGPPYEQYF
TRBV3-1/TRBV3-2	CASSQEGRTGVTIQYF
TRBV5-1	CASRRTVEESYEQYF
TRBV25-1	CASSPSWDRDYGYTF
TRBV19	CASSIPGAKYNEQFF
TRBV3-1/TRBV3-2	CASSEVSPARSGSLTYEQYF
TRBV7-2	CASSLFENTEAFF
TRBV7-9	CASSLSGNSGNTIYF
TRBV28	CASSLLGGPEAFF
TRBV27	CASSLFVRNTEAFF
TRBV3-1/TRBV3-2	CASSQDPVDPLHF
TRBV7-9	CASSLANLADGEQYF
TRBV19	CASIRLGYTEAFF
TRBV7-2	CASGRIQETQYF
TRBV24-1	CATSDLHQSGDTQYF
TRBV11-3	CASSLEGTSNSPLHF
TRBV7-6	CASSSAPGNSPLHF
TRBV6-2/TRBV6-3	CASSFRTGRNEKLFF
TRBV4-2	CASSQGAGKLEPQHF
TRBV7-2	CASSSWSGKTGELFF
TRBV27	CASSRGTANTGELFF
TRBV11-3	CASSLVPGSTYEQYF
TRBV28	CASSFNREGYGYTF
TRBV5-1	CASSYTLSEYSEKLFF
TRBV2	CASSVEGARNSPLHF
TRBV7-2	CASSLELGPPNSDTQYF
TRBV18	CASSPPGGTGELFF
TRBV7-3	CASSPQGTGELFF
TRBV5-4	CASSLAGTSYEQYF
TRBV7-6	CASSLERSTEAFF
TRBV7-8	CASSHTSGGSPLHF
TRBV2	CAIFGGLARREQYF
TRBV6-4	CANPGGPDYNEQFF
TRBV6-4	CASSPGLAGGGDTQYF
TRBV7-6	CASSLGAGGYNEQFF
TRBV6-2/TRBV6-3	CASSYSGSEHHYGYTF
TRBV9	CASSFQTSGTGDTQYF
TRBV14	CASSHRGGNTEAFF
TRBV24-1	CATSDSGSFERGYTF
TRBV28	CASTSWTDSYNSPLHF
TRBV6-1	CASSRGQPISYEQYF
TRBV2	CASSGGFTDTQYF
TRBV7-2	CASSLAAGGGNTIYF
TRBV18	CASSVLQGEKLFF
TRBV28	CASSREPLAGELFF